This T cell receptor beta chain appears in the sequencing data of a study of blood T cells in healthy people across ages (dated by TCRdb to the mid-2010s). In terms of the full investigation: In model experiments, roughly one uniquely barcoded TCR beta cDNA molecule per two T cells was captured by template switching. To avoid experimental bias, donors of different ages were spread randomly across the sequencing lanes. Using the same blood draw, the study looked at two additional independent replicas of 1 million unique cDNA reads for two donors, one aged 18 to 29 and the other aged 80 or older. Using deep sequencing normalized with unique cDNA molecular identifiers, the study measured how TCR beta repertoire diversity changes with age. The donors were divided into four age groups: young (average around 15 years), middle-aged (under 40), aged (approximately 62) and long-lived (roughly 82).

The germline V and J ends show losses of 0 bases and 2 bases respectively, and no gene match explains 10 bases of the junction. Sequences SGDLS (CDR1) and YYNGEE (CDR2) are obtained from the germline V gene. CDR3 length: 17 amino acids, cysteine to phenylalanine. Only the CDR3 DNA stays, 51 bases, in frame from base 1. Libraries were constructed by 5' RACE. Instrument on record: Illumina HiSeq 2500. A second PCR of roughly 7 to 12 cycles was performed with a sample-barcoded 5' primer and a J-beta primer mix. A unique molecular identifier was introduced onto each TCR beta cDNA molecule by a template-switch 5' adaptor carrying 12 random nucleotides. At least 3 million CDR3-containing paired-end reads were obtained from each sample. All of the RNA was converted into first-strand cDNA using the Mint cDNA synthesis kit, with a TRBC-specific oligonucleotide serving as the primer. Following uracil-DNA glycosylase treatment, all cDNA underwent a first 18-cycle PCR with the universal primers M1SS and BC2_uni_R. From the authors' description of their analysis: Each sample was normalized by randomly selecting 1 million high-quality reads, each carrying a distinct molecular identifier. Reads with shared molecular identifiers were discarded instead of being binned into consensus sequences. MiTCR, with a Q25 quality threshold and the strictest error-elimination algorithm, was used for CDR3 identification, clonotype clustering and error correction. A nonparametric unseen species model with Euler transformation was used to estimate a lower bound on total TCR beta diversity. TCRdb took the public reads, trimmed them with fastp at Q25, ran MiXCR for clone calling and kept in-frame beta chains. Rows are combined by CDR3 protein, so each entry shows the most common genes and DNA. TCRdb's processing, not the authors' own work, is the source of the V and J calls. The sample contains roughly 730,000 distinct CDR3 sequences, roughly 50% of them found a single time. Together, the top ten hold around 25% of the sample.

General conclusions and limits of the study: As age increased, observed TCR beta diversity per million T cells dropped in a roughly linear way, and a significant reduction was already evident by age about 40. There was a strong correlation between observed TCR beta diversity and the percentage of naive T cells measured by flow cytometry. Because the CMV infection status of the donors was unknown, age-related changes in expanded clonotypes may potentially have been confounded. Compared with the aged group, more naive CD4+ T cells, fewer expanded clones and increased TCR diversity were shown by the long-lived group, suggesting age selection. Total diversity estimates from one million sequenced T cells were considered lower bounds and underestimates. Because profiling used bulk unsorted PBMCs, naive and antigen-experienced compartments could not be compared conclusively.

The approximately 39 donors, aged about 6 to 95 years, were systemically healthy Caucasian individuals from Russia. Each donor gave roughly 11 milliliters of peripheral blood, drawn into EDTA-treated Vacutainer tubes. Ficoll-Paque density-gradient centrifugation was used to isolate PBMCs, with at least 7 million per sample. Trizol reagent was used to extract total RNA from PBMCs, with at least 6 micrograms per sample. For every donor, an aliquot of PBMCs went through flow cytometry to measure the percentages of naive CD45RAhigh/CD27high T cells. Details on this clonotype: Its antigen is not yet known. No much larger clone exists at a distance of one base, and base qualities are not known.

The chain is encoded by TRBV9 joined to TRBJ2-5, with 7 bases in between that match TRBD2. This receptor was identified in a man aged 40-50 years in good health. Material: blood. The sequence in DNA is TGTGCCAGCAGCGTAGTAGGTACGGGGGGACTTCAAGAGACCCAGTACTTC. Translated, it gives CASSVVGTGGLQETQYF.